This T cell receptor (beta chain) was recovered during a study of blood T cell repertoires in COVID-19. Background on the study: Nucleic acid was either cDNA or gDNA, and it came from T cells, B-cell-depleted T cells, or PBMCs.

The V end lost 4 bases, the J end lost 7 bases, and 14 bases lay between the germline ends. This CDR3 spans 13 amino acids. Germline CDR1 reads SGHDT; CDR2 reads YYEEEE. TCRdb keeps only in-frame clones here, not all; method: immunoSEQ multiplex PCR. The sample has about 50,000 clones, around 82% seen once. The chain uses TRBV5-6 and TRBJ2-5; D perhaps matches TRBD1 (5 bases). Material: peripheral blood. The sequence was obtained from a human donor in a cohort sampled during active COVID-19. CDR3 region: CASSPTPRGTQYF. The CDR3 coding sequence is TGTGCCAGCAGCCCGACTCCTAGGGGGACCCAGTACTTC.